Presented here are 13 T cell receptor beta chains from one specimen sequenced in a study of blood T cell repertoires in COVID-19. Some clones are missing from TCRdb's copy, which holds only in-frame ones; the method was immunoSEQ multiplex PCR. The sample holds approximately 200,000 clones; about four fifths are singletons and the top ten take 1.3%. The sequencing input was PBMCs or T cells enriched from blood (not recorded which). The receptors derive from a woman aged 40 to 55 with acute COVID-19.

The chain is built from TRBV5-1 and TRBJ1-2, with TRBD1 matching 10 bases. Germline V gene sequence: CDR1 SGHRS, CDR2 YFSETQ. The CDR3 has 14 residues. Trimming at V came to 0 bases and at J to 5 bases, leaving 1 base not matched to a gene. This chain's CDR3 is CASSLGTGGYGYTF. CDR3 coding DNA: TGCGCCAGCAGCTTGGGGACAGGGGGTTATGGCTACACCTTC. The variable domain in full, with the rest retrieved from reference TRBV5-1 and TRBJ1-2, is KAGVTQTPRYLIKTRGQQVTLSCSPISGHRSVSWYQQTPGQGLQFLFEYFSETQRNKGNFPGRFSGRQFSNSRSEMNVSTLELGDSALYLCASSLGTGGYGYTFGSGTRLTVV.

The chain employs TRBV4-3 and TRBJ1-2; TRBD1 might be the D (5 bases). The CDR3 is 13 residues long. CDR1 is LGHNA, CDR2 YSLEER, per germline. Trimming pared 1 base from V and 8 bases from J, leaving 11 bases between. In DNA form, the CDR3 reads TGCGCCAGCAGCCAAGTGGCGGGGGAGGGCTACACCTTC. This codes for CASSQVAGEGYTF.

The J gene is TRBJ1-5, the V gene TRBV3-1 (or the pseudogene TRBV3-2), with D perhaps TRBD1 (6 bases). The CDR3 spans 16 residues. V dropped 2 bases and J dropped 6 bases, with 17 bases sitting between them. Germline V gene data show CDR1 as LGHDT and CDR2 as YNNKEL (reference sequence). CDR3 in DNA: TGTGCCAGCAGCCAAAGTGTTTACAGGGTGGGTCAGCCCCAGCATTTT. Amino acids: CASSQSVYRVGQPQHF.

This chain connects TRBV7-2 to TRBJ2-1, with 16 bases identical to TRBD2. The germline CDR1 and CDR2 sequences are SGHTA and FQGNSA. The CDR3 runs to 17 residues. V shed 3 bases and J 15 bases; nucleotides not matched to a gene: 14. The CDR3 sequence: CASSFELGTSGRGTWFF. CDR3 sequence (DNA): TGTGCCAGCAGCTTTGAATTGGGGACTAGCGGGAGGGGCACGTGGTTCTTC. The whole variable domain, remainder taken from reference TRBV7-2 and TRBJ2-1, is GAGVSQSPSNKVTEKGKDVELRCDPISGHTALYWYRQSLGQGLEFLIYFQGNSAPDKSGLPSDRFSAERTGGSVSTLTIQRTQQEDSAVYLCASSFELGTSGRGTWFFGPGTRLTVL.

The chain combines TRBV25-1 with TRBJ2-5; 8 bases align to TRBD1. The CDR3 length is 15 residues. With V trimmed by 2 bases and J by 5 bases, 7 bases remained unmatched. The V gene's germline CDR1 is MGHDK and CDR2 SYGVNS. DNA of the CDR3: TGTGCCAGCAGTGAAAGGCAGGGGGCAGAGGAGACCCAGTACTTC. Residues: CASSERQGAEETQYF.

The count of this clone is one. V and J are TRBV6-5 and TRBJ2-1; 7 nucleotides agree with TRBD2. Trimming at V came to 6 bases and at J to 1 base, leaving 6 bases not matched to a gene. The CDR3 has 15 residues. Germline V lookup: CDR1 MNHEY, CDR2 SVGAGI. The CDR3 region has the DNA TGTGCCAGCAGCCGGGACTATACTTCCTACAATGAGCAGTTCTTC. This codes for CASSRDYTSYNEQFF.

The chain is built from TRBV30 and TRBJ2-1; 13 nucleotides align to TRBD2. The CDR3 is 13 residues long. The germline V gene encodes CDR1 GTSNPN and CDR2 SVGIG (reference sequence). J was trimmed by 9 bases and V by 7 bases; bases with no gene match: 6. The CDR3 coding sequence is TGTGCCTCCGGACTAGCGGGAGTGGGTGAGCAGTTCTTC. Amino acid sequence: CASGLAGVGEQFF.

The V gene is TRBV19, the J gene TRBJ1-6; D uncertain. Trimming cost V 5 bases and J 7 bases, with 15 bases left between them. The CDR3 covers 15 residues. Germline V gene data show CDR1 as LNHDA and CDR2 as SQIVND (reference sequence). CDR3 sequence: CASSSPGITNSPLHF. Here the CDR3 DNA reads TGTGCCAGTAGTTCCCCCGGGATCACAAATTCACCCCTCCACTTT.

The rearrangement joins TRBV6-5 to TRBJ1-1, with D perhaps matching TRBD1 (6 bases). The V end lost 7 bases, the J end lost 1 base, and 16 bases lay between the germline ends. The CDR3 runs 15 residues. Germline V CDR1 and CDR2: MNHEY, SVGAGI. CDR3 loop: CASTRGGGTNTEAFF. In nucleotides, the CDR3 is TGTGCCAGCACGAGGGGGGGCGGAACGAACACTGAAGCTTTCTTT.

V gene TRBV3-1 (or the pseudogene TRBV3-2) combines with J gene TRBJ2-7, with a weak D call TRBD2 (6 bases). The ends were cut back, 0 bases at V and 1 base at J, with 10 bases in the middle. CDR1 LGHDT and CDR2 YNNKEL come from the germline V gene (reference sequence). The CDR3 length is 15 residues. The CDR3 here is CASSQDQAGSYEQYF. The CDR3 coding sequence is TGTGCCAGCAGCCAAGATCAGGCGGGGTCCTACGAGCAGTACTTC.

J is TRBJ2-2 and V is TRBV24-1; perhaps TRBD1 as D (6 bases). V was trimmed by 3 bases and J by 2 bases, leaving 12 bases between them. Germline assignment: CDR1 KGHDR and CDR2 SFDVKD. CDR3 size: 16 residues. CDR3 sequence: CATSDQGPRNTGELFF. In DNA, the CDR3 is TGTGCCACCAGTGATCAGGGGCCGCGCAACACCGGGGAGCTGTTTTTT.

The CDR3 sequence: CASSPGRGTQPQHF. For the CDR3, the DNA is TGTGCCAGCAGTCCCGGGCGGGGAACGCAGCCCCAGCATTTT. The rearrangement joins TRBV27 to TRBJ1-5; D is unclear. The length of the CDR3 is 14 residues. The ends were cut back, 5 bases at V and 7 bases at J, with 15 bases in the middle. Germline CDR1 is MNHEY and CDR2 is SMNVEV (reference sequence).

The chain has TRBV18 and TRBJ2-1, with 10 nucleotides matching TRBD2. The CDR3 spans 18 residues. Looked up from germline, CDR1 is KGHSH and CDR2 is LQKENI. With V trimmed by 0 bases and J by 0 bases, 5 bases remained unmatched. The CDR3 DNA is TGTGCCAGCTCACCACCTCTAGCGGGGGACAGCTCCTACAATGAGCAGTTCTTC. Amino acid sequence: CASSPPLAGDSSYNEQFF. Complete variable domain (other parts from reference TRBV18 and TRBJ2-1): NAGVMQNPRHLVRRRGQEARLRCSPMKGHSHVYWYRQLPEEGLKFMVYLQKENIIDESGMPKERFSAEFPKEGPSILRIQQVVRGDSAAYFCASSPPLAGDSSYNEQFFGPGTRLTVL.